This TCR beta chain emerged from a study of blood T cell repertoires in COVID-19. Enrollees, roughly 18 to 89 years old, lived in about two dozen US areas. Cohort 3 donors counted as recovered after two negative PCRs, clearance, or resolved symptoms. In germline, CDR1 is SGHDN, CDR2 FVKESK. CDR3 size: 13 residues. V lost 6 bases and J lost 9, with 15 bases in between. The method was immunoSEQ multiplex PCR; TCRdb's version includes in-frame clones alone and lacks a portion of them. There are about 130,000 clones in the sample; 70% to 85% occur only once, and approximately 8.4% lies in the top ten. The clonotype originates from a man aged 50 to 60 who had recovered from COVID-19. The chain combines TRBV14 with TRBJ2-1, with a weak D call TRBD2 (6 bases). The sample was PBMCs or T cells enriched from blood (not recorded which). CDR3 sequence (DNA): TGTGCCAGCAGATCTTCCGCGGGGTTTGAGCAGTTCTTC. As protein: CASRSSAGFEQFF.